Listed here are 23 T cell receptor beta chains from one sample, sequenced in a study of early T cells in non-severe SARS-CoV-2 infection. TCRdb reprocessed the 5' RACE reads via MiXCR and lists one record per CDR3 protein. The data hold 20,000 to 30,000 distinct CDR3 sequences, with approximately 4.1% observed a single time. Input material: whole blood. These receptors were taken from an adult who was a healthcare worker with PCR-confirmed SARS-CoV-2 infection or an uninfected control (not recorded which).

This clonotype was picked up a small number of times. The CDR3 DNA sequence: TGTGCCAGCAGTTTAGTCACCGAGGGAGGGCCGGATACGCAGTATTTT. Amino acids: CASSLVTEGGPDTQYF. The chain carries TRBV27 and TRBJ2-3, with 7 bases matching TRBD2. The V segment lost 2 bases and the J segment 6 bases; nucleotides outside the gene matches: 11. The CDR3 is 16 amino acids. In germline, CDR1 is MNHEY, CDR2 SMNVEV (reference sequence).

The gene calls are TRBV19 and TRBJ1-4; D not resolved. The CDR3 covers 18 residues. The ends were cut back, 0 bases at V and 0 bases at J, with 14 bases in the middle. Germline V gives CDR1 LNHDA, CDR2 SQIVND (reference sequence). The CDR3 DNA sequence: TGTGCCAGTAGTATAGACGTCGACGGACTTGCAACTAATGAAAAACTGTTTTTT. It translates to CASSIDVDGLATNEKLFF.

As regards this clonotype: A junction end diverges from the germline sequence, so it may reflect a read error. This chain connects TRBV29-1 to TRBJ2-5; either TRBD1 or TRBD2 may supply D (5 bases each). The CDR3 sequence is 12 residues long. Germline values: CDR1 SQVTM, CDR2 ANQGSEA. The CDR3 is CSAAGGQETRYF. The DNA of the CDR3 is TGCAGCGCCGCCGGAGGACAAGAGACCCGGTACTTC. The entire variable domain, with the rest obtained from reference TRBV29-1 and TRBJ2-5, is as follows: SAVISQKPSRDICQRGTSLTIQCQVDSQVTMMFWYRQQPGQSLTLIATANQGSEATYESGFVIDKFPISRPNLTFSTLTVSNMSPEDSSIYLCSAAGGQETRYFGPGTRLLVL.

This clonotype was detected ten times or more. The chain couples TRBV11-1 to TRBJ2-2; D may be TRBD1 (5 bases). The CDR3 is made up of 16 amino acids. Germline V CDR1 and CDR2: SGHAT, FQDESV (reference sequence). Trimming shortened V by 6 bases and J by 0 bases, and 14 bases separated the two germline ends. CDR3 bases: TGTGCCAGCAGGAAGACAGTTAACGCGAACACCGGGGAGCTGTTTTTT. Amino acids: CASRKTVNANTGELFF.

This clonotype was picked up many times. The chain carries TRBV5-4 and TRBJ2-7; 8 bases are shared with TRBD1. CDR1 and CDR2 from the germline V gene are SGHNT and YYREEE (reference sequence). The CDR3 spans 15 residues. The junction had 5 bases not matched to a gene; V was cut back by 0 bases and J by 3 bases. This chain's CDR3 is CASSLGGQGFYEQYF. The CDR3 DNA reads TGTGCCAGCAGCTTGGGAGGACAGGGATTCTACGAGCAGTACTTC.

This clonotype came up many times. V gene TRBV4-1 combines with J gene TRBJ1-5, with unresolved D. Looked up from germline, CDR1 is MGHRA and CDR2 is YSYEKL. CDR3 length equals 13 residues. The ends were cut back, 4 bases at V and 6 bases at J, with 10 bases in the middle. The CDR3 sequence: CASSRIPFQPQHF. CDR3 nucleotides: TGCGCCAGCAGCCGAATTCCCTTTCAGCCCCAGCATTTT.

This chain links TRBV5-4 with TRBJ2-7; D may correspond to TRBD1 or TRBD2 (5 bases each). The CDR3 sequence is 16 residues long. Trimming took 4 bases from V and 0 from J, leaving 17 bases between them. Germline V gene data show CDR1 as SGHNT and CDR2 as YYREEE (reference sequence). The CDR3 protein is CASSRGTSVSSYEQYF. In nucleotides, the CDR3 is TGTGCCAGCAGCAGAGGGACGTCGGTAAGCTCCTACGAGCAGTACTTC.

This clonotype was counted at least ten times. This chain joins TRBV12-3 or TRBV12-4 and TRBJ2-5; 8 nucleotides agree with TRBD1. The CDR3 consists of 14 residues. V lost 5 bases to trimming and J lost 5 bases; unmatched junction nucleotides: 7. The CDR3 DNA sequence: TGTGCCAGCAGTGACCTCAGGGGGCCGGAGACCCAGTACTTC. It yields the protein CASSDLRGPETQYF.

This clonotype was found many times. The chain is built from TRBV7-9 and TRBJ1-1; TRBD1 is a possible D gene (6 bases). The germline V gene encodes CDR1 SEHNR and CDR2 FQNEAQ (reference sequence). The V end was cut by 7 bases, the J end by 4 bases, with 13 bases between. The CDR3 is made up of 13 amino acids. The CDR3 bases are TGTGCCAGCACCAGGAGGGGGGCCACTGAAGCTTTCTTT. Translating it yields CASTRRGATEAFF.

This clonotype was counted ten times or more. The chain has TRBV19 and TRBJ2-2; 14 bases are a match to TRBD2. CDR3 length equals 18 residues. Trimming cost V 2 bases and J 5 bases; bases outside gene matches: 7. In germline, CDR1 is LNHDA, CDR2 SQIVND (reference sequence). CDR3 nucleotide sequence: TGTGCCAGTAGTATACGTCCGGGACTAGCGGGAGTAACCGGGGAGCTGTTTTTT. The encoded protein is CASSIRPGLAGVTGELFF.

The table lists this clonotype with a few counts. The V gene is TRBV6-1, the J gene TRBJ1-6, with TRBD1 matching over 7 bases. Trimming cost V 8 bases and J 7 bases; bases outside gene matches: 5. The CDR3 sequence is 13 residues long. Germline values: CDR1 MNHNS, CDR2 SASEGT. The CDR3 protein is CASQGQKNSPLHF. DNA of the CDR3: TGTGCCAGCCAGGGACAGAAGAATTCACCCCTCCACTTT.

This clonotype has more than one count but fewer than ten. V gene TRBV12-3 or TRBV12-4 combines with J gene TRBJ2-7; D perhaps matches TRBD2 (5 bases). V was trimmed by 6 bases and J by 6 bases, leaving 18 bases between them. CDR3 length equals 14 residues. This chain's CDR3 is CASSLLRVAGEQYF. The CDR3 DNA sequence: TGTGCCAGCAGCCTCCTCCGGGTTGCGGGCGAGCAGTACTTC.

This clonotype has at least ten counts. The chain uses TRBV12-3 or TRBV12-4 and TRBJ2-1, with a possible D match to TRBD1 (5 bases). The ends were cut back, 3 bases at V and 2 bases at J, with 8 bases in the middle. CDR3 length: 14 amino acids. CDR3 sequence (DNA): TGTGCCAGCAGTTTTAAGGGGCCCTACAATGAGCAGTTCTTC. Translating gives CASSFKGPYNEQFF.

This clonotype showed up many times. This chain links TRBV12-3 or TRBV12-4 with TRBJ2-5; TRBD2 aligns across 11 bases. V shed 2 bases and J 4 bases; nucleotides not matched to a gene: 3. The CDR3 consists of 15 residues. The CDR3 loop is CASSLTSGRRETQYF. The CDR3 nucleotides are TGTGCCAGCAGTTTAACTAGCGGGAGACGAGAGACCCAGTACTTC.

This clonotype appeared many times. The J gene is TRBJ2-7, the V gene TRBV6-2 or TRBV6-3; 7 nucleotides line up with TRBD2. Trimming removed 2 bases from V and 0 bases from J; junction bases left unmatched: 4. Germline CDR1 and CDR2: MNHEY and SVGEGT. This CDR3 spans 15 amino acids. CDR3 DNA sequence: TGTGCCAGCAGTTACGGGGACTACCACTCCTACGAGCAGTACTTC. Translation: CASSYGDYHSYEQYF.

This clonotype was detected ten times or more. The chain has TRBV6-1 and TRBJ2-7; D perhaps matches TRBD1 (6 bases). This CDR3 is built from 12 residues. The V and J ends lost 4 bases and 5 bases respectively, with 9 bases between them. The germline V gene encodes CDR1 MNHNS and CDR2 SASEGT. CDR3 in amino acids: CASSVQGDEQYF. CDR3 nucleotide sequence: TGTGCCAGCAGTGTACAGGGTGACGAGCAGTACTTC.

The chain employs TRBV11-2 and TRBJ1-1; no firm D call. Germline V lookup: CDR1 SGHAT, CDR2 FQNNGV. This CDR3 has 12 amino acids. The germline V and J ends were trimmed by 6 bases and 8 bases, with 13 bases remaining between them. The CDR3 reads CASRPGPPEAFF. Here the CDR3 DNA reads TGTGCCAGCAGGCCAGGACCTCCGGAAGCTTTCTTT.

The V call is TRBV18, the J call TRBJ1-2; TRBD1 agrees at 8 bases. Per the germline V gene, CDR1 is KGHSH and CDR2 is LQKENI. The CDR3 contains 16 residues. The V and J ends lost 3 bases and 6 bases, in that order; junction bases with no gene match: 12. The CDR3 protein is CASSPVGAGGWNGYTF. The CDR3 DNA reads as TGTGCCAGCTCACCGGTCGGCGCAGGGGGCTGGAATGGCTACACCTTC.

Comment on this clonotype: A read error is possible here, since a much larger clone lies one base away. The chain is built from TRBV27 and TRBJ2-7; TRBD1 agrees at 10 bases. Per germline, CDR1 MNHEY and CDR2 SMNVEV (reference sequence). This CDR3 has 14 residues. The CDR3 spells CASSVRDRGYEQNF. The CDR3 DNA reads TGTGCCAGCAGTGTCCGGGACAGGGGCTACGAGCAGAACTTC.

This clonotype has at least ten counts. The chain combines TRBV7-2 with TRBJ2-2, with D possibly being TRBD2 (5 bases). Trimming cost V 5 bases and J 13 bases, with 14 bases left between them. This CDR3 contains 12 residues. Germline lookup yields CDR1 SGHTA and CDR2 FQGNSA. The CDR3 nucleotides are TGTGCCAGCAGCGCTACGCGGGCCGGGCTGTTTTTT. Translating it yields CASSATRAGLFF.

In this sample, this clonotype turned up many times. The genes are TRBV19 and TRBJ2-1; 8 nucleotides align to TRBD2. This CDR3 is built from 16 residues. Unmatched junction bases numbered 6, after V lost 3 bases and J lost 2 bases. Germline V lookup: CDR1 LNHDA, CDR2 SQIVND (reference sequence). CDR3 DNA sequence: TGTGCCAGTAGTATCGGTCTAGCGGGTGCCTACAATGAGCAGTTCTTC. Its translation: CASSIGLAGAYNEQFF.

At least ten counts were recorded for this clonotype. V gene TRBV6-6 combines with J gene TRBJ1-5, with D tentatively TRBD1 (6 bases). This CDR3 has 18 amino acids. The V end was cut by 2 bases, the J end by 0 bases, with 17 bases between. CDR1 is MNHNY, CDR2 SVGAGI, per germline (reference sequence). CDR3 region: CASSYRDMGDTSNQPQHF. The CDR3 coding sequence is TGTGCCAGCAGTTACCGGGATATGGGGGACACTAGCAATCAGCCCCAGCATTTT.

This clonotype was counted many times. The chain joins TRBV7-8 to TRBJ2-5; D is perhaps TRBD1 (6 bases). This CDR3 contains 13 residues. Germline CDR1 reads SGHVS; CDR2 reads FQNEAQ. Trimming stripped 5 bases from V and 6 bases from J, with 13 bases between. DNA for the CDR3: TGTGCCAGCAGCCAAGGACAGATTCAGACCCAGTACTTC. Protein: CASSQGQIQTQYF.